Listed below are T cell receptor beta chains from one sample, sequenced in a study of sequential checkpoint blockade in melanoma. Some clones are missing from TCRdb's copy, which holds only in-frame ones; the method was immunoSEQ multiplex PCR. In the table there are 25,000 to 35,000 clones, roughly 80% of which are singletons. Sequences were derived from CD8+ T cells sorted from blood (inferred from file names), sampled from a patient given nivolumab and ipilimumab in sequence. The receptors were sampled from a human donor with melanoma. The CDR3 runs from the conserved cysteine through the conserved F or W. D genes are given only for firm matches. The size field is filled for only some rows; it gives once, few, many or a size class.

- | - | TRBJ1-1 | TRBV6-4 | CASSVQAGGNTEAFF | TGTGCCAGCAGTGTGCAGGCCGGGGGGAACACTGAAGCTTTCTTT
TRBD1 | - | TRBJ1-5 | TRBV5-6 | CASSRGQGGQPQHF | TGTGCCAGCAGCCGAGGACAGGGAGGTCAGCCCCAGCATTTT
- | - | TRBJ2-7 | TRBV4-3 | CASSLSRGRYEQYF | TGCGCCAGCAGCCTATCCAGGGGTAGGTACGAGCAGTACTTC
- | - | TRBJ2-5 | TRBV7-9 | CASSFGGRETQYF | TGTGCCAGCAGCTTCGGGGGGCGGGAGACCCAGTACTTC
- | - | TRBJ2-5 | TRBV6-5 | CASSYSPGAETQYF | TGTGCCAGCAGTTACTCGCCAGGGGCCGAGACCCAGTACTTC
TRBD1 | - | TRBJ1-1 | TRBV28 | CASTGGLLNTEAFF | TGTGCCAGCACAGGGGGCCTTTTGAACACTGAAGCTTTCTTT
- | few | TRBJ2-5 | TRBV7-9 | CASSPRLGRQETQYF | TGTGCCAGCAGCCCCAGATTGGGGCGTCAAGAGACCCAGTACTTC
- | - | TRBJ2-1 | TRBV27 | CASSPEGAYNEQFF | TGTGCCAGCAGCCCCGAGGGTGCCTACAATGAGCAGTTCTTC
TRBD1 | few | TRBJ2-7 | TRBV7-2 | CASSLAGQGAHEQYF | TGTGCCAGCAGCTTAGCAGGACAGGGGGCCCACGAGCAGTACTTC
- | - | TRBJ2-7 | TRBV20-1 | CSASLYYEQYF | TGCAGTGCTTCCCTATACTACGAGCAGTACTTC
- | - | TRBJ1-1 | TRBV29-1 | CSVESPTGTLNTEAFF | TGCAGCGTTGAATCCCCTACCGGGACACTCAACACTGAAGCTTTCTTT